This TCR beta chain was found in a study of T cell repertoires in cytomegalovirus infection. For the study at large: Public TCR beta signature analysis indicated the presence of both CMV infection and matching HLA type.

TCRdb fed the reads into MiXCR, producing one record per CDR3 protein. In the table there are roughly 730,000 distinct CDR3 sequences, around 35% of which are singletons. CDR3 length: 18 amino acids. Trimming at V came to 0 bases and at J to 6 bases, leaving 11 bases not matched to a gene. The V gene's germline CDR1 is LNHNV and CDR2 YYDKDF (reference sequence). Notes on this clonotype: Its antigen is unidentified.

Sequences were derived from cultured PBMCs, sampled from culture after CMV antigen stimulation. This TCR was recovered from a human donor in good health (CMV status not recorded). Some clones in this sample may be carry-over from other donors' samples. This chain uses TRBV15 with TRBJ2-2, with TRBD1 identical over 9 bases. The CDR3 protein is CATSRDTGGRLKSGELFF. CDR3 coding DNA: TGTGCCACCAGCAGAGATACAGGGGGCCGTCTTAAGTCCGGGGAGCTGTTTTTT.